The TCR beta chain under discussion was sequenced for a study of cytomegalovirus exposure and HLA in healthy donors. The CDR3 is 15 residues long. The germline V and J ends were trimmed by 6 bases and 0 bases, with 15 bases remaining between them. Germline CDR1 is MNHEY and CDR2 is SMNVEV (reference sequence). This clone was observed once. The PCR employed 60 Vbeta primers together with 13 Jbeta primers. The protocol was immunoSEQ multiplex PCR, while the TCRdb copy is restricted to in-frame clones and leaves out a portion. The repertoire includes around 190,000 clones, about four fifths of them detected once, and 1.5% to 2% sits in the top ten.

The sequenced sample consisted of PBMCs. The rearrangement links TRBV27 to TRBJ2-7, with D maybe TRBD2 (5 bases). This clonotype was obtained from a man aged 18 to 29 in good health and CMV-seronegative. The CDR3 is CASSLGSGGSYEQYF. The DNA of the CDR3 is TGTGCCAGCAGCCTAGGTTCAGGAGGCTCCTACGAGCAGTACTTC.